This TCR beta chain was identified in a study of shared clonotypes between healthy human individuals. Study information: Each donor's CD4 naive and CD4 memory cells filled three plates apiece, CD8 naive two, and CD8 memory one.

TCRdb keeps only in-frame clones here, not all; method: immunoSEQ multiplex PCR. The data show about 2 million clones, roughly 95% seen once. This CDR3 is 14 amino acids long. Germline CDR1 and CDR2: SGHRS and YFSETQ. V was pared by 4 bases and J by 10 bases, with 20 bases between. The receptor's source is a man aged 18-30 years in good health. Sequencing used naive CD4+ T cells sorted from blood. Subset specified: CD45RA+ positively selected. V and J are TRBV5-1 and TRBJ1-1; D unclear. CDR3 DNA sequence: TGCGCCAGCAGCGTACGCGTAGCGGGGTTCGGAGCTTTCTTT. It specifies CASSVRVAGFGAFF. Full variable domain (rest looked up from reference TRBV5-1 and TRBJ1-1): KAGVTQTPRYLIKTRGQQVTLSCSPISGHRSVSWYQQTPGQGLQFLFEYFSETQRNKGNFPGRFSGRQFSNSRSEMNVSTLELGDSALYLCASSVRVAGFGAFFGQGTRLTVV.